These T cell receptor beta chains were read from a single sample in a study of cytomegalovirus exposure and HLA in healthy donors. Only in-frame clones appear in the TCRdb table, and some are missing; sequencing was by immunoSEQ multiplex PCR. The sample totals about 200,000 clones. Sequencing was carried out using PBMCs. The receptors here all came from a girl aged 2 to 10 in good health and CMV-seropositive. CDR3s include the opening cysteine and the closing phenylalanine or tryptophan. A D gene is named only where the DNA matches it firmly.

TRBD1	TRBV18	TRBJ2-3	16	TGTGCCAGCTCACCAGAGACAGGGGGGTACACAGATACGCAGTATTTT	CASSPETGGYTDTQYF
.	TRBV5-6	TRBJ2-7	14	TGTGCCAGCAGCCGCGGGCCCCAGGCCTACGAGCAGTACTTC	CASSRGPQAYEQYF
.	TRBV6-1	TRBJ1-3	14	TGTGCCAGCAGGCAGGGACTCAGTGGAAACACCATATATTTT	CASRQGLSGNTIYF
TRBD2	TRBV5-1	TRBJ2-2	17	TGCGCCAGCAGCCCCTTGGGACTAGCGGGAGTAACCGGGGAGCTGTTTTTT	CASSPLGLAGVTGELFF
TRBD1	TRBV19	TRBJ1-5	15	TGTGCCAGTAGTTTCATGGGACAGCCAAATCAGCCCCAGCATTTT	CASSFMGQPNQPQHF
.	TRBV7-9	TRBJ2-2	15	TGTGCCAGCAGCTCTACTAGGAGTCTCACCGGGGAGCTGTTTTTT	CASSSTRSLTGELFF
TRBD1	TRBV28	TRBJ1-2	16	TGTGCCAGCAGTGGGCAAGCGGACAGGGGGGATAAGGGCTACACCTTC	CASSGQADRGDKGYTF
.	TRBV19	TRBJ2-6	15	TGTGCCAGTAGTAGGGCTCGAACCGGGGCCAACGTCCTGACTTTC	CASSRARTGANVLTF
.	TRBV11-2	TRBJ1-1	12	TGTGCCAGCAGCTTCGGAGGGCCTGAAGCTTTCTTT	CASSFGGPEAFF
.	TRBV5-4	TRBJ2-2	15	TGTGCCAGCAGTAGGGGCTTCCCCAACACCGGGGAGCTGTTTTTT	CASSRGFPNTGELFF
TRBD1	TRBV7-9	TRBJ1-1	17	TGTGCCAGCAGCGCCAGACAGGGACTCCTCAAGGACACTGAAGCTTTCTTT	CASSARQGLLKDTEAFF
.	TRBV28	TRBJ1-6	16	TGTGCCAGCAGGCGCGGGGCGAGCTCCTATAATTCACCCCTCCACTTT	CASRRGASSYNSPLHF
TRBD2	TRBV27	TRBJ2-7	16	TGTGCCAGCAGTCTCCGACTAGCGGTTGGCTCCTACGAGCAGTACTTC	CASSLRLAVGSYEQYF
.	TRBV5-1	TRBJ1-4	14	TGCGCCAGCAGAATTGGACAAATCAATGAAAAACTGTTTTTT	CASRIGQINEKLFF
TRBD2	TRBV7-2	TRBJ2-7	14	TGTGCCAGCAGCCCTGGACTAGCGGTCTACGAGCAGTACTTC	CASSPGLAVYEQYF
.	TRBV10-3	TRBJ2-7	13	TGTGCCATCAGTGAGTCTAACTCCTACGAGCAGTACTTC	CAISESNSYEQYF
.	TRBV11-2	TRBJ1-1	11	TGTGCCAGCAGCCTCCGCCGGGGAGCTTTCTTT	CASSLRRGAFF
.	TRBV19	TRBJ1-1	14	TGTGCCAGTAGTAACCGCCCGGGGAACACTGAAGCTTTCTTT	CASSNRPGNTEAFF
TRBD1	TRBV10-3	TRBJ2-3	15	TGTGCCACGGGGGGACAGGGATCTAGCACAGATACGCAGTATTTT	CATGGQGSSTDTQYF
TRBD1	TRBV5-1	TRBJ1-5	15	TGCGCCAGCAGCCCGGGGACAGGGAACGGTCAGCCCCAGCATTTT	CASSPGTGNGQPQHF
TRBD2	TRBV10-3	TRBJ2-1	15	TGTGCCATCAGTGAGGTCGGACTAGAGTACAATGAGCAGTTCTTC	CAISEVGLEYNEQFF
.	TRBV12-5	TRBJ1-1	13	TGTGCTAGTGGCAGACTTGGGAACACTGAAGCTTTCTTT	CASGRLGNTEAFF
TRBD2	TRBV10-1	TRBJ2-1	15	TGCGCCAGCAGTGATGCGGGGGTAGCGGGCAATGAGCAGTTCTTC	CASSDAGVAGNEQFF
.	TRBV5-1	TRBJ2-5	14	TGCGCCAGCAGCTTGGTAGGGAGTCAAGAGACCCAGTACTTC	CASSLVGSQETQYF
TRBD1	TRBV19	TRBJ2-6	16	TGTGCCAGTAGTATACGGACAGGGGCTGGGGCCAACGTCCTGACTTTC	CASSIRTGAGANVLTF
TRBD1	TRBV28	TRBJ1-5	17	TGTGCCAGCAGTCCACGCGGACAGGGGGCAAGCAATCAGCCCCAGCATTTT	CASSPRGQGASNQPQHF
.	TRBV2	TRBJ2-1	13	TGTGCCAGCAGTGGACCGGGATTCCATGAGCAGTTCTTC	CASSGPGFHEQFF
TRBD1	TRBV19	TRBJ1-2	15	TGTGCCAGTAGTACAGACAGGGGAGTTAACTATGGCTACACCTTC	CASSTDRGVNYGYTF
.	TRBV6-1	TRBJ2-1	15	TGTGCCAGCAGTGACTCGTCAGGGTGGGGGGATGAGCAGTTCTTC	CASSDSSGWGDEQFF
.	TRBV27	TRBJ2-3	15	TGTGCCAGCAGTTTATTAGGAGGAAACACAGATACGCAGTATTTT	CASSLLGGNTDTQYF
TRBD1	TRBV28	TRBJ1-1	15	TGTGCCAGCGCTACCTCGGGACAGTTGAACACTGAAGCTTTCTTT	CASATSGQLNTEAFF
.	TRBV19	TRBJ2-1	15	TGTGCCAGTAGGGGCCAGGGAAGCTCCTACAATGAGCAGTTCTTC	CASRGQGSSYNEQFF
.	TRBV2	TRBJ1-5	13	TGTGCCAGCAGTGGGCAGGGTATTCAGCCCCAGCATTTT	CASSGQGIQPQHF
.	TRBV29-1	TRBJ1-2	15	TGCAGCGTTGGGCCCGAGGGAGGTTCTAACTATGGCTACACCTTC	CSVGPEGGSNYGYTF
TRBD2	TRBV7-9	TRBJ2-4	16	TGTGCCAGCAGCTTTCCGAAAACTAGCGGGAAAAACATTCAGTACTTC	CASSFPKTSGKNIQYF
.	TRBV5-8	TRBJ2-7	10	TGTGCCAGCAGCTTGGCGGGGCAGTACTTC	CASSLAGQYF
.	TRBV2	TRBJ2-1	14	TGTGCCAGCAGAGGAGGTGGGTCCTACAATGAGCAGTTCTTC	CASRGGGSYNEQFF
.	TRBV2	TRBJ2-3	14	TGTGCCAGCAGTGCGGGGGGCGCCAAGGATACGCAGTATTTT	CASSAGGAKDTQYF
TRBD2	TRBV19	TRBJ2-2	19	TGTGCCAGTACCCTCAGGGAGACTAGCGGGTTTGTTAACACCGGGGAGCTGTTTTTT	CASTLRETSGFVNTGELFF
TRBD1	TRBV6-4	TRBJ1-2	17	TGTGCCAGCAGTGAGGGGTGGACAGGGCGGGCTGGCTATGGCTACACCTTC	CASSEGWTGRAGYGYTF
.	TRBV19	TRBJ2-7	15	TGTGCCAGTAGGGTCGGACTCACTGGGACCTACGAGCAGTACTTC	CASRVGLTGTYEQYF
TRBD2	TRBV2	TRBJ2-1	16	TGTGCCAGCAGTCCTCCTAGCGGGAGAGTCTACAATGAGCAGTTCTTC	CASSPPSGRVYNEQFF
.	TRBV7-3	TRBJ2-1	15	TGTGCCAGCAGCTATGAGCGGACCAACCGCAATGAGCAGTTCTTC	CASSYERTNRNEQFF
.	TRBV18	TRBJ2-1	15	TGTGCCAGCTCACTCGGGACAAGCTCCTACAATGAGCAGTTCTTC	CASSLGTSSYNEQFF
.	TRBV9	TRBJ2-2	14	TGTGCCAGCAGCGTAGGAGGGAACACCGGGGAGCTGTTTTTT	CASSVGGNTGELFF
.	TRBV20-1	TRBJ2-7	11	TGCAGTGCTAGTCAGGGCTACGAGCGGTACTTC	CSASQGYERYF
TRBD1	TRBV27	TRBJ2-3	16	TGTGCCAGCAGTTTTTGGACGACAGGGGGCACAGATACGCAGTATTTT	CASSFWTTGGTDTQYF
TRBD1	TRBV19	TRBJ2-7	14	TGTGCCAGTAGTACCCGACAGGGGCCCCTCGCACAGTGCTTC	CASSTRQGPLAQCF
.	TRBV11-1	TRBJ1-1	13	TGTGCCAGCAGCCAACAGGGGAACACTGAAGCTTTCTTT	CASSQQGNTEAFF
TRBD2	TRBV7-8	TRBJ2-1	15	TGTGCCAGCAGCACTAGCGGGAGGGCATACAATGAGCAGTTCTTC	CASSTSGRAYNEQFF
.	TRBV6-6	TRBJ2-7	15	TGTGCCAGCAGTTATCTGGCGGGGGCCCTATACGAGCAGTACTTC	CASSYLAGALYEQYF
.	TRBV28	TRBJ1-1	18	TGTGCCAGCAGTTTAATCGCTAGACCCACGAAATTGAACACTGAAGCTTTCTTT	CASSLIARPTKLNTEAFF
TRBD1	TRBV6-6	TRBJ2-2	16	TGTGCCAGCAGTACGGACAGGGGAGCGAACACCGGGGAGCTGTTTTTT	CASSTDRGANTGELFF
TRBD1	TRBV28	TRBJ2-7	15	TGTGCCAGCAGTCGATCCGGGACAGCACCCTTCGAGCAGTACTTC	CASSRSGTAPFEQYF
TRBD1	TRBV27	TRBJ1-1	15	TGTGCCAGCAGTTTAAAGGCGGGACAGGGCGGTGAAGCTTTCTTT	CASSLKAGQGGEAFF
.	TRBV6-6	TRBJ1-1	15	TGTGCCAGCAGTCCGAGAGGACACACCGACACTGAAGCTTTCTTT	CASSPRGHTDTEAFF
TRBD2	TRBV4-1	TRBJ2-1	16	TGCGCCAGCAGCCAGCTACTAGCGGGAGTAGACAATGAGCAGTTCTTC	CASSQLLAGVDNEQFF